Each of the 2 T cell receptor beta chains below was sequenced from the same sample in a study of radiotherapy plus CTLA-4 blockade in lung cancer. The method was immunoSEQ multiplex PCR; TCRdb's version includes in-frame clones alone and lacks a portion of them. The data show about 87,000 clones, around 90% seen once. The material sequenced was peripheral blood, taken from a patient treated with radiotherapy plus ipilimumab. The receptors shown here come from a human donor with non-small cell lung cancer that progressed on radiotherapy plus ipilimumab.

The CDR3, as DNA: TGTGCGGAGGGGGGGAACAATGAGCAGTTCTTC. This sequence encodes CAEGGNNEQFF. The rearrangement links TRBV6-5 to TRBJ2-1; D may be TRBD2 (7 bases). This CDR3 comprises 11 residues. CDR1 is MNHEY and CDR2 is SVGAGI in the germline V gene.

This clone showed up just a few times. This sequence joins TRBV4-1 and TRBJ2-5; TRBD2 matches 8 bases. V was clipped by 1 base and J by 4 bases; unmatched bases: 5. This CDR3 spans 15 amino acids. Germline V gene sequence: CDR1 MGHRA, CDR2 YSYEKL. The CDR3 reads CASSQGTSPGETQYF. The DNA of the CDR3 is TGCGCCAGCAGCCAAGGGACTAGCCCCGGAGAGACCCAGTACTTC.